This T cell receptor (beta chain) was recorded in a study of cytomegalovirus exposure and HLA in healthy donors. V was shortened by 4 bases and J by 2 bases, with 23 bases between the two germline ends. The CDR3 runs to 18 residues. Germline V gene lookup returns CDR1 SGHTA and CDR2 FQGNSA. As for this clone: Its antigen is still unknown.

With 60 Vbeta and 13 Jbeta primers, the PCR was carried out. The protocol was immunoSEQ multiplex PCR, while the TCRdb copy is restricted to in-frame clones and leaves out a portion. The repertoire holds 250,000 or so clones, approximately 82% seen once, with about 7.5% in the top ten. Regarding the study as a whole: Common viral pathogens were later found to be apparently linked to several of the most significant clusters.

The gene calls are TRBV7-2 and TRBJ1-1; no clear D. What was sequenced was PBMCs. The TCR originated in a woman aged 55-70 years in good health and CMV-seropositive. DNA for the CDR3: TGTGCCAGCAGCTCCCGGCCCCGTTCCATGACATCCAACACTGAAGCTTTCTTT. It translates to CASSSRPRSMTSNTEAFF.